Listed below are T cell receptor beta chains from one sample, sequenced in a study of regulatory T cells in long-lasting Graves disease. TCRdb re-derived calls from the multiplex PCR reads in MiXCR, one entry per CDR3 protein. The sample lists under 450,000 distinct CDR3 sequences, about 10% seen once, with 15% to 20% in the top ten. These data were also filed under a second study, of T cells in Graves' hyperthyroidism and ophthalmopathy.

This specimen consisted of peripheral blood mononuclear cells (PBMCs), obtained at new diagnosis, from a patient treated with antithyroid drugs. The origin of the receptors is a woman in her late teens or twenties with Graves disease. The CDR3 runs from the conserved cysteine through the conserved F or W. The D gene is left open where the match is weak. A clone size is listed for some rows: how often the clone was seen (once, few, many), or a class if it is expanded.

D gene	clone size	V gene	J gene	CDR3 DNA	CDR3 protein
-	-	TRBV6-1	TRBJ1-5	TGTGCCAGCAGCCCTGCCGTCGGGGGTCGTAGTCAGCCCCAGCATTTT	CASSPAVGGRSQPQHF
-	many	TRBV5-1	TRBJ1-1	TGCGCCAGCAGCTTGTCAGGGTTCACTGAAGCTTTCTTT	CASSLSGFTEAFF
-	-	TRBV28	TRBJ2-3	TGTGCCAGCACCTACTCCCCGTCGACAGATACGCAGTATTTT	CASTYSPSTDTQYF
TRBD2	many	TRBV10-3	TRBJ2-3	TGTGCCACCTACGGACTAGCGGGAGATGAATTTCGCGCAGATACGCAGTATTTT	CATYGLAGDEFRADTQYF
-	-	TRBV30	TRBJ1-5	TGTGCCTGGAGTAGTGGACAGAGCAATCAGCCCCAGCATTTT	CAWSSGQSNQPQHF
TRBD2	many	TRBV20-1	TRBJ2-3	TGCAGTGCCAAGACTAGCGGGGGGGGGTCAGATACGCAGTATTTT	CSAKTSGGGSDTQYF
-	many	TRBV7-9	TRBJ2-7	TGTGCCAGCAGCTTGATGACTGGGGGGGAGCAGTACTTC	CASSLMTGGEQYF
TRBD2	many	TRBV27	TRBJ2-7	TGTGCCAGCAGTTTTAGGAGCGGGAGTGCTTACGAGCAGTACTTC	CASSFRSGSAYEQYF
-	many	TRBV3-1	TRBJ1-2	TGTGCCAGCAGCCAAGAAGGGAGACAGGAAAGGGTCGGCTACACCTTC	CASSQEGRQERVGYTF
TRBD2	many	TRBV5-1	TRBJ2-3	TGCGCCAGCAGCTTTACGGGGGGAACCACGGGGACGCAGTATTTT	CASSFTGGTTGTQYF
-	few	TRBV6-1	TRBJ2-6	TGTGCCAGCAGAACGTCCTTCTCTGGGGCCAACGTCCTGACTTTC	CASRTSFSGANVLTF
-	few	TRBV24-1	TRBJ1-2	TGTGCCACCAGTGATTCGGATAACTATGGCTACACCTTC	CATSDSDNYGYTF
TRBD2	many	TRBV12-3/TRBV12-4	TRBJ2-4	TGTGCCAGCAACCGCGGGAGAGCCAAAAACATTCAGTACTTC	CASNRGRAKNIQYF
TRBD1	-	TRBV5-5	TRBJ1-5	TGTGCCAGCAGCCCGGACAGGGGAGATCAGCCCCAGCATTTT	CASSPDRGDQPQHF
-	many	TRBV5-1	TRBJ2-5	TGCGCCAGCAGAGGCTGGGATCCGGAGACCCAGTACTTC	CASRGWDPETQYF
-	-	TRBV30	TRBJ2-1	TGTGCCTGGGAGCTCTTACGGGGCAATGAGCAGTTCTTC	CAWELLRGNEQFF
-	many	TRBV2	TRBJ1-2	TGTGCCAGGGGCTTGACAGATGGCGGCTACACCTTC	CARGLTDGGYTF
TRBD1	-	TRBV12-3/TRBV12-4	TRBJ1-6	TGTGCCAGCAGTTTAGAGGGGACAGGGGGCGATGGGGCCTATAATTCACCCCTCCACTTT	CASSLEGTGGDGAYNSPLHF
-	many	TRBV6-1	TRBJ1-1	TGTGCCAGCAGTCGCGGGATCCCTTCTGCTGGGGTGAATACGAACACTGAAGCTTTCTTT	CASSRGIPSAGVNTNTEAFF
TRBD2	many	TRBV6-2/TRBV6-3	TRBJ2-1	TGTGCCAGCAGTTTGACTAGCGCGGGCTCCTACAATGAGCAGTTCTTC	CASSLTSAGSYNEQFF
-	-	TRBV7-2	TRBJ2-7	TGTGCCAGCAGTCCCCTTAGAGGGAAATCCTACGAGCAGTACTTC	CASSPLRGKSYEQYF
-	few	TRBV20-1	TRBJ2-2	TGCAGTGCCGGGCCGGGACCCGGGGAGCTGTTTTTT	CSAGPGPGELFF
-	few	TRBV7-3	TRBJ1-2	TGTGCCAGCAGCTTGGTTAGGGAAGATGGCTACACCTTC	CASSLVREDGYTF
-	-	TRBV5-8	TRBJ2-7	TGTGCCAGCAGCTCCAATATAGGGAAAGGGTTTCTTTACGAGCAGTACTTC	CASSSNIGKGFLYEQYF
TRBD2	few	TRBV9	TRBJ2-3	TGTGCCAGCAGCCCCATAGCGGGAGGTAGCACAGATACGCAGTATTTT	CASSPIAGGSTDTQYF
TRBD1	many	TRBV6-5	TRBJ1-4	TGTGCCAGCAGTTTTGGACAGGCGTATACTAATGAAAAACTGTTTTTT	CASSFGQAYTNEKLFF
-	many	TRBV28	TRBJ2-7	TGTGCCAGCAGTTTATTCGGCGGGGCCTCCTACGAGCAGTACTTC	CASSLFGGASYEQYF
TRBD2	many	TRBV27	TRBJ2-5	TGTGCCAGCAGTCAACTAGCGGATCAAGAGACCCAGTACTTC	CASSQLADQETQYF
-	-	TRBV4-3	TRBJ1-5	TGCGCCAGCAGCCAAGAAGCACAGAGCGGACAGCCCCAGCATTTT	CASSQEAQSGQPQHF
-	many	TRBV2	TRBJ2-2	TGTGCCAGCAGTCGATTTGGGAGATCCGGGGTGAGGACCGGGGAGCTGTTTTTT	CASSRFGRSGVRTGELFF
-	many	TRBV5-1	TRBJ1-3	TGCGCCAGCAGCCCTGGGTTCGGGGCGTCGGGAAACACCATATATTTT	CASSPGFGASGNTIYF
-	many	TRBV12-3/TRBV12-4	TRBJ1-4	TGTGCCAGCAGTTTGGATCCAGCAACTAATGAAAAACTGTTTTTT	CASSLDPATNEKLFF
TRBD2	many	TRBV7-9	TRBJ2-7	TGTGCCAGCAGCTTTGGACTAGCGGGAGTGAAATACGAGCAGTACTTC	CASSFGLAGVKYEQYF
TRBD2	many	TRBV11-2	TRBJ2-1	TGTGCCAGCAGCCCCAGACTAGCGGGAGGCCGAAGGGATGAGCAGTTCTTC	CASSPRLAGGRRDEQFF
-	-	TRBV11-2	TRBJ2-5	TGTGCCAGCAGCTGGAGTTTGGCAGGGCTACAAGAGACCCAGTACTTC	CASSWSLAGLQETQYF
-	many	TRBV30	TRBJ1-1	TGTGCCTGGAGTGTACCCCACAGGAACACTGAAGCTTTCTTT	CAWSVPHRNTEAFF
-	few	TRBV6-1	TRBJ1-4	TGTGCCAGCAGTAACACGGCGAGAGAAAAACTGTTTTTT	CASSNTAREKLFF
-	few	TRBV7-9	TRBJ2-5	TGTGCCAGCAGCTTACAACTAGTGGGGCTGCGGGAGACCCAGTACTTC	CASSLQLVGLRETQYF
TRBD1	many	TRBV12-3/TRBV12-4	TRBJ2-1	TGTGCCAGCAGTAAAACCGGGACAGCCGTCTACAAGGAGCAGTTCTTC	CASSKTGTAVYKEQFF
-	few	TRBV3-2	TRBJ1-2	TGTGCCAGCAGCCAAGATCGGGGCAGCTACTATGGCTACACCTTC	CASSQDRGSYYGYTF
-	many	TRBV27	TRBJ2-2	TGTGCCAGCAGTCCCGATCCACTAGAGATGAACACCGGGGAGCTGTTTTTT	CASSPDPLEMNTGELFF
-	many	TRBV15	TRBJ2-1	TGTGCCACCAGCAGCGTTGGGGGCTTATCCTACAATGAGCAGTTCTTC	CATSSVGGLSYNEQFF